One sample yielded the 5 T cell receptor beta chains listed below, sequenced in a study of blood T cell repertoires in COVID-19. Profiling relied on immunoSEQ multiplex PCR, and the TCRdb table lists in-frame clones only, not all of them. The sample consists of approximately 50,000 clones, about 88% of them appearing once. Sample: peripheral blood. These receptor sequences come from a man between 65 and 79 years old with active COVID-19.

This clone occurred a few times. The chain combines TRBV9 with TRBJ2-3; D gene unclear. Germline V gene lookup returns CDR1 SGDLS and CDR2 YYNGEE. This CDR3 contains 12 residues. V was pared by 3 bases and J by 4 bases, with 6 bases between. The CDR3 DNA sequence: TGTGCCAGCAGCGCTAGTGCAGATACGCAGTATTTT. Translated, it gives CASSASADTQYF.

This chain links TRBV27 with TRBJ1-2; 7 nucleotides agree with TRBD1. The CDR3 has 16 amino acids. Germline trimming cut 0 bases from V and 10 bases from J; bases unmatched to any gene: 14. CDR1 is MNHEY and CDR2 is SMNVEV in the germline V gene (reference sequence). The CDR3 DNA reads as TGTGCCAGCAGTTTATCGATAGTAGGCGACAGGGTCAACTACACCTTC. This sequence encodes CASSLSIVGDRVNYTF.

The chain is built from TRBV12-5 and TRBJ2-7, with TRBD1 matching over 7 bases. The CDR3 runs to 11 residues. Germline CDR1 LGHNT, CDR2 FRNRAP. Germline trimming cut 11 bases from V and 3 bases from J; bases unmatched to any gene: 4. The CDR3 region is CASRDSYEQYF. CDR3 nucleotide sequence: TGTGCTTCCCGGGACAGCTACGAGCAGTACTTC.

V gene TRBV7-9 combines with J gene TRBJ1-2; D ambiguous. The CDR3 length is 13 residues. CDR1 is SEHNR, CDR2 FQNEAQ, per germline (reference sequence). Trimming removed 1 base from V and 3 bases from J, with 6 bases in between. CDR3 region: CASSLGQDYGYTF. The CDR3 DNA sequence: TGTGCCAGCAGCTTAGGGCAGGACTATGGCTACACCTTC.

This clone was detected only once. The chain uses TRBV11-1 and TRBJ2-3, with D perhaps TRBD2 (6 bases). V lost 6 bases, J lost 3 bases, and 10 bases lay in between. Looked up from germline, CDR1 is SGHAT and CDR2 is FQDESV (reference sequence). This CDR3 is built from 13 residues. CDR3 residues: CASSFGSTDTQYF. CDR3 coding DNA: TGTGCCAGCAGTTTCGGGAGTACAGATACGCAGTATTTT.